These T cell receptor beta chains were read from a single sample in a study of blood T cell repertoires in COVID-19. Using immunoSEQ multiplex PCR, the repertoire was profiled, and TCRdb retains in-frame clones only, with some absent. Altogether roughly 180,000 clones are present, 75% to 90% being singletons, with the ten largest covering under 2.5%. The sequenced sample consisted of peripheral blood. The source of these receptors is a man in his 70s with active or convalescent COVID-19. Each CDR3 is given with its conserved first and last residue. The D gene is left open where the match is weak. Part of the rows lack a size; the others show once, few, many or a class for expanded clones.

v_gene	abundance	d_gene	j_gene	CDR3nt	CDR3aa
TRBV3-1/TRBV3-2	once	TRBD2	TRBJ2-7	TGTGCCAGCAGCCATATCCTAGCGGGGGCCTACGAGCAGTACTTC	CASSHILAGAYEQYF
TRBV9	-	-	TRBJ2-5	TGTGCCAGCAGCGTAGGGTCTACGATGTCAGAGACCCAGTACTTC	CASSVGSTMSETQYF
TRBV7-2	-	TRBD2	TRBJ2-1	TGTGCCAGCAGCCCCCTGGTCCGGGGACTAGCGGTATACAATGAGCAGTTCTTC	CASSPLVRGLAVYNEQFF
TRBV28	-	-	TRBJ2-2	TGTGCCAGCAGTTTGGAGGGGCGTATGAACACCGGGGAGCTGTTTTTT	CASSLEGRMNTGELFF
TRBV3-1/TRBV3-2	-	-	TRBJ1-4	TGTGCCAGCAGCCCTGGGGGGGCGATTGAAAAACTGTTTTTT	CASSPGGAIEKLFF
TRBV5-1	-	TRBD2	TRBJ2-7	TGCGCCAGCAGTACTAGCGGGAGTGGGTCCTACGAGCAGTACTTC	CASSTSGSGSYEQYF
TRBV6-2/TRBV6-3	-	-	TRBJ2-7	TGTGCCAGCAGTGACGTTAGTGGGAGATCCTACGAGCAGTACTTC	CASSDVSGRSYEQYF
TRBV7-8	few	-	TRBJ1-2	TGTGCCAGCAGCTTGGGGCACAAGAACTATGGCTACACCTTC	CASSLGHKNYGYTF
TRBV6-2/TRBV6-3	-	-	TRBJ1-5	TGTGCCAGCAGTTACTTCAGTGGAGATCAGCCCCAGCATTTT	CASSYFSGDQPQHF
TRBV29-1	-	TRBD1	TRBJ2-7	TGCAGCGTTGAGGGGACAGGGACCTACGAGCAGTACTTC	CSVEGTGTYEQYF
TRBV7-9	few	TRBD1	TRBJ1-4	TGTGCCGCAAACAGGGGAACTAATGAAAAACTGTTTTTT	CAANRGTNEKLFF
TRBV6-5	-	-	TRBJ2-6	TGTGCCAGCCAACAGGGGGGGGCTGGGGCCAACGTCCTGACTTTC	CASQQGGAGANVLTF
TRBV24-1	few	TRBD1	TRBJ1-1	TGTGCCACCAGTTCTCCAGGGGGCACTGAAGCTTTCTTT	CATSSPGGTEAFF
TRBV28	-	-	TRBJ1-5	TGTGCCAGCAGTTTGCGGGGGGAAAATCAGCCCCAGCATTTT	CASSLRGENQPQHF
TRBV19	-	TRBD1	TRBJ2-7	TGTGCCAGTAGTACACCGGGACAGGGTCCCTACGAGCAGTACTTC	CASSTPGQGPYEQYF
TRBV11-3	-	TRBD1	TRBJ2-2	TGTGCCAGCAGCCCGGGACAGGGTGGAACCGGGGAGCTGTTTTTT	CASSPGQGGTGELFF
TRBV21-1	-	-	TRBJ2-5	TGTGCCAGCAGCATGGGACAGGATCAAGAGACCCAGTACTTC	CASSMGQDQETQYF
TRBV11-2	-	-	TRBJ2-1	TGTGCCAGCAGCTTAATGCAGGGCTACAATGAGCAGTTCTTC	CASSLMQGYNEQFF
TRBV30	-	-	TRBJ2-6	TGTGCCTGGAGTGTTAACAGGCGGACGTCTGGGGCCAACGTCCTGACTTTC	CAWSVNRRTSGANVLTF
TRBV2	once	TRBD1	TRBJ2-5	TGTGCCAGCGGACAGGGGGCTCTCCAAGAGACCCAGTACTTC	CASGQGALQETQYF
TRBV5-1	-	-	TRBJ2-5	TGCGCCAGCAGCTCGATCTCACCTCAGGGGCAAGAGACCCAGTACTTC	CASSSISPQGQETQYF
TRBV6-2/TRBV6-3	-	TRBD1	TRBJ1-2	TGTGCCAGCAGTATGGACAGGGGGATCTATGGCTACACCTTC	CASSMDRGIYGYTF
TRBV7-2	-	TRBD2	TRBJ2-3	TGTGCCAGCAGCCTACAGACTAGCCCGCTCGACACAGATACGCAGTATTTT	CASSLQTSPLDTDTQYF
TRBV6-6	-	TRBD1	TRBJ1-1	TGTGCCAGCAGTCCAGGGACAGCCTTTCAGAACACTGAAGCTTTCTTT	CASSPGTAFQNTEAFF
TRBV2	few	TRBD1	TRBJ1-1	TGTGCCACGGGACAGGGAAGGTGGAACACTGAAGCTTTCTTT	CATGQGRWNTEAFF
TRBV7-6	-	TRBD2	TRBJ2-2	TGTGCCAGCAGCGAGGGACTAGCGGGGACCGGGGAGCTGTTTTTT	CASSEGLAGTGELFF
TRBV13	-	TRBD2	TRBJ2-3	TGTGCCAGCAGCGGCGGACTAGGGGATACGCAGTATTTT	CASSGGLGDTQYF
TRBV6-5	-	-	TRBJ2-1	TGTGCCAGCAGTTACTCGCTCGGCAGGGGCTACAATGAGCAGTTCTTC	CASSYSLGRGYNEQFF
TRBV10-3	once	-	TRBJ2-1	TGTGCCATCAGTGAGAGAGAGGCCAGGGACAATGAGCAGTTCTTC	CAISEREARDNEQFF
TRBV28	once	-	TRBJ1-5	TGTGCCAGCAGTTTGGAGGTCCAGCCCCAGCATTTT	CASSLEVQPQHF
TRBV30	-	-	TRBJ2-7	TGTGCCTGGAGTGTTGGAGGGGCCACCTACGAGCAGTACTTC	CAWSVGGATYEQYF
TRBV27	-	-	TRBJ2-4	TGTGCCAGCAGTCCTGGGGCAATGTACATTCAGTACTTC	CASSPGAMYIQYF
TRBV7-2	-	-	TRBJ2-5	TGTGCCAGCAGCTTAGACAGGCTGGAGACCCAGTACTTC	CASSLDRLETQYF
TRBV19	-	TRBD1	TRBJ1-1	TGTGCCACTATAAATAGACAGGGGAACACTGAAGCTTTCTTT	CATINRQGNTEAFF
TRBV19	-	-	TRBJ2-5	TGTGCCAGCAGAGCGAATGGAATAGAGACCCAGTACTTC	CASRANGIETQYF
TRBV4-3	-	-	TRBJ1-5	TGCGCCAGCAGCCGAAACAGTAATCAGCCCCAGCATTTT	CASSRNSNQPQHF
TRBV5-6	-	-	TRBJ2-3	TGTGCCAGCAGCTTGGGGGGGGTACCAGGCACAGATACGCAGTATTTT	CASSLGGVPGTDTQYF
TRBV6-5	-	-	TRBJ2-3	TGTGCCAGCAGGCAGTCTAGCACAGATACGCAGTATTTT	CASRQSSTDTQYF
TRBV28	once	-	TRBJ1-2	TGTGCCAGCAGTTTACGCTTGACAGGACTTAACTATGGCTACACCTTC	CASSLRLTGLNYGYTF
TRBV5-1	-	TRBD1	TRBJ1-6	TGCGCCAGCAGTCTGGGACAGGATAATTCACCCCTCCACTTT	CASSLGQDNSPLHF
TRBV28	-	-	TRBJ2-5	TGTGCCAGCAGTTTCTCGACAGGCGCCCAAGAGACCCAGTACTTC	CASSFSTGAQETQYF
TRBV27	-	TRBD2	TRBJ2-7	TGTGCCAGCAGTTTATGGGGAAAGACGGGAGTTAGCGGGAGGAACTACGAGCAGTACTTC	CASSLWGKTGVSGRNYEQYF
TRBV6-1	-	-	TRBJ2-7	TGTGCCAGCAGTGAAGGTGGGAGTCCGTACGAGCAGTACTTC	CASSEGGSPYEQYF
TRBV6-5	-	-	TRBJ2-1	TGTGCCAGCACCACCGGGTCTGAGCAGTTCTTC	CASTTGSEQFF
TRBV23-1	few	-	TRBJ2-7	TGCGCCAGCAGTCACCGACGGGTAGCCTACGAGCAGTACTTC	CASSHRRVAYEQYF